The T cell receptor beta chain under discussion was sequenced for a study of response to subunit inactivated influenza vaccine. Study-level findings and limits: A suggestion made by the authors is that each seasonal influenza vaccination recruits few new T cells.

Using its own MiXCR run on the RT-PCR reads, TCRdb lists one record per CDR3 protein. The sample records under 850,000 distinct CDR3 sequences, about 18% being singletons. A word on this clonotype: The antigen is undetermined.

Trimming removed 8 bases from V and 5 bases from J; junction bases left unmatched: 11. Germline V CDR1 and CDR2: MGHDK, SYGVNS. This CDR3 spans 15 amino acids. Sample: PBMCs from blood, taken 5 to 6 days after vaccination. The chain is built from TRBV25-1 and TRBJ2-7; 11 bases fit TRBD2. This clonotype was obtained from a man between 50 and 59 years old who received an inactivated influenza vaccine. The CDR3 DNA reads as TGTGCCAGCTCGAGCCCGGGACTAGCGGCTAACGAGCAGTACTTC. It codes for CASSSPGLAANEQYF.